Described below is a single T cell receptor (beta chain) sequence and its context. The target antigen is unknown. V lost 3 bases, J lost 0 bases, and 5 bases lay in between. CDR3 length equals 13 residues. Per the germline V gene, CDR1 is SEHNR and CDR2 is FQNEAQ (reference sequence). PCR amplification relied on 60 Vbeta primers (plus 13 Jbeta primers). Assay: immunoSEQ multiplex PCR; the TCRdb copy retains only in-frame clones and omits some. Counted here are about 100,000 clones, roughly 88% occurring once; the ten biggest clones make up 0.9% to 1.5%. The entry originates in a study of cytomegalovirus exposure and HLA in healthy donors. Points from the study as a whole: Productive rates of about 87% or about 30% were seen for most TCR beta V segments in an earlier analysis. In a later analysis, productive TCRs from donors in an Asian-associated ancestry cluster reportedly carried fewer N-insertions than the cohort mean. Cytomegalovirus-associated status was assigned to approximately 160 TCR beta chains.

The specimen sequenced was PBMCs. V usage is TRBV7-9 and J usage is TRBJ1-1; D is unclear. This sequence was found in a woman aged 18-30 years in good health and CMV-seronegative. Written as DNA, the CDR3 is TGTGCCAGCAGCTTCGTTCTGAACACTGAAGCTTTCTTT. Residues: CASSFVLNTEAFF.